Presented here are 24 T cell receptor beta chains from one specimen sequenced in a study of beta chain features in type 1 diabetes. Study-level points and caveats: Moderate but significant shortening of TCRB CDR3s was recorded in all four CD4+ subsets from Type 1 diabetes patients.

What these receptors recognize is not known. All of the isolated RNA was reverse transcribed, so expressed TCRB transcripts were sequenced. The data were produced by immunoSEQ multiplex PCR, yet TCRdb's version contains in-frame clones alone and is incomplete. The data show about 180,000 clones, about 7.8% seen once. Sequenced material: central memory CD4+ T cells from blood. Receptor source: a woman in her thirties or forties with type 1 diabetes.

In this sample, this clone turned up a few times. The V call is TRBV6-5, the J call TRBJ1-2; TRBD1 aligns across 10 bases. J was trimmed by 0 bases and V by 2 bases; bases with no gene match: 3. The CDR3 covers 16 residues. Germline CDR1 and CDR2: MNHEY and SVGAGI. CDR3 protein: CASSYTGQGSNYGYTF. CDR3 coding DNA: TGTGCCAGCAGTTACACGGGACAGGGGTCTAACTATGGCTACACCTTC.

This clone was seen only a few times. CDR3 DNA sequence: TGTGCCAGCAGCTTAGGACGGGAGAACACCGGGGAGCTGTTTTTT. Translation gives CASSLGRENTGELFF. The chain couples TRBV9 to TRBJ2-2; possibly TRBD2 for D (5 bases). The CDR3 has 15 amino acids. CDR1 is SGDLS and CDR2 is YYNGEE in the germline V gene. V shed 4 bases and J shed 1 base, with 11 bases lying between them.

This clone has ten or more counts. The rearrangement links TRBV20-1 to TRBJ1-1; no clear D gene. CDR1 DFQATT and CDR2 SNEGSKA come from the germline V gene (reference sequence). The ends were cut back, 4 bases at V and 1 base at J, with 4 bases in the middle. This CDR3 has 11 residues. CDR3 coding DNA: TGCAGTGCTACAGGGAACACTGAAGCTTTCTTT. Translated, it gives CSATGNTEAFF.

Here the CDR3 DNA reads TGTGCCAGCAGCCAAGCCCTTCAGGGCTCTGGGGCCAACGTCCTGACTTTC. It codes for CASSQALQGSGANVLTF. The V call is TRBV5-4, the J call TRBJ2-6; TRBD1 is a possible D gene (5 bases). The CDR3 sequence is 17 residues long. The germline V gene has CDR1 SGHNT and CDR2 YYREEE (reference sequence). V was cut by 4 bases and J by 0 bases, with 14 bases left in between.

The rearrangement links TRBV5-1 to TRBJ1-1; D is unresolved. V was shortened by 1 base and J by 1 base, with 8 bases between the two germline ends. The CDR3 has 14 amino acids. Germline-derived CDR1 and CDR2 are SGHRS and YFSETQ. The CDR3 region has the DNA TGCGCCAGCAGCTTGCCGCGAGGGAACACTGAAGCTTTCTTT. Residues: CASSLPRGNTEAFF.

This clone has more than one count but fewer than ten. The rearrangement joins TRBV18 to TRBJ2-4; the match to TRBD1 covers 8 bases. CDR1 KGHSH and CDR2 LQKENI come from the germline V gene. The ends lost 5 bases at V and 0 bases at J; junction bases unmatched: 3. The CDR3 length is 15 residues. CDR3 in amino acids: CASSAGQVAKNIQYF. The CDR3 bases are TGTGCCAGCTCAGCGGGACAGGTAGCCAAAAACATTCAGTACTTC. Filled out from reference TRBV18 and TRBJ2-4, the complete variable domain reads NAGVMQNPRHLVRRRGQEARLRCSPMKGHSHVYWYRQLPEEGLKFMVYLQKENIIDESGMPKERFSAEFPKEGPSILRIQQVVRGDSAAYFCASSAGQVAKNIQYFGAGTRLSVL.

In its sample, this clone was seen many times. The chain recombines TRBV14 with TRBJ2-1; no clear D gene. CDR1 is SGHDN, CDR2 FVKESK, per germline. The germline V and J ends were trimmed by 1 base and 7 bases, with 14 bases remaining between them. The CDR3 extends over 15 amino acids. The CDR3: CASSQVRSRRNEQFF. The CDR3 bases are TGTGCCAGCAGCCAAGTGAGGAGCCGAAGGAATGAGCAGTTCTTC.

The DNA of the CDR3 is TGTGCCAGCGGTCCCAATGTGGGGCGCGGTCAACGCAATCAGCCCCAGCATTTT. As protein: CASGPNVGRGQRNQPQHF. The chain is built from TRBV7-2 and TRBJ1-5, with D maybe TRBD1 (5 bases). V was clipped by 8 bases and J by 2 bases, with 25 bases between them. CDR1 and CDR2 from the germline V gene are SGHTA and FQGNSA. This CDR3 is built from 18 residues. The whole variable domain, filled in from reference TRBV7-2 and TRBJ1-5, reads GAGVSQSPSNKVTEKGKDVELRCDPISGHTALYWYRQSLGQGLEFLIYFQGNSAPDKSGLPSDRFSAERTGGSVSTLTIQRTQQEDSAVYLCASGPNVGRGQRNQPQHFGDGTRLSIL.

The chain combines TRBV30 with TRBJ2-3, with 8 bases lining up with TRBD1. V trimming: 3 bases; J trimming: 3 bases; junction bases outside the gene matches: 5. Germline lookup yields CDR1 GTSNPN and CDR2 SVGIG (reference sequence). This CDR3 spans 14 amino acids. The CDR3 DNA follows: TGTGCCTGGAGATCGGGGACAGGTACAGATACGCAGTATTTT. This encodes CAWRSGTGTDTQYF.

V is TRBV4-2 and J is TRBJ1-2; 9 positions agree with TRBD1. Germline V CDR1 and CDR2: LGHNA, YNFKEQ. Unmatched junction bases numbered 6, after V lost 0 bases and J lost 7 bases. CDR3 length: 15 amino acids. CDR3 loop: CASSQDPQGQGGYTF. DNA of the CDR3: TGTGCCAGCAGCCAAGATCCCCAGGGACAGGGTGGCTACACCTTC.

This clone was counted a few times. V and J are TRBV28 and TRBJ1-5; 8 bases map to TRBD1. Germline trimming cut 5 bases from V and 5 bases from J; bases unmatched to any gene: 8. CDR3 length equals 15 residues. The germline gives CDR1 MDHEN, CDR2 SYDVKM. CDR3 in amino acids: CASSRRDRPHQPQHF. The CDR3 DNA is TGTGCCAGCAGTCGACGGGACAGGCCTCATCAGCCCCAGCATTTT.

This clone was detected ten times or more. This chain joins TRBV2 and TRBJ2-5; 7 bases map to TRBD2. Losses at the gene ends were 5 bases for V and 3 bases for J; bases not matched to a gene: 9. The CDR3 totals 15 residues. Per the germline V gene, CDR1 is SNHLY and CDR2 is FYNNEI. The CDR3 sequence: CASSQGRTRKETQYF. In nucleotides, the CDR3 is TGTGCCAGCAGTCAGGGAAGGACTAGGAAAGAGACCCAGTACTTC. Complete variable domain (other parts from reference TRBV2 and TRBJ2-5): EPEVTQTPSHQVTQMGQEVILRCVPISNHLYFYWYRQILGQKVEFLVSFYNNEISEKSEIFDDQFSVERPDGSNFTLKIRSTKLEDSAMYFCASSQGRTRKETQYFGPGTRLLVL.

J is TRBJ2-3 and V is TRBV5-1, with no clear D. V was trimmed by 1 base and J by 7 bases, leaving 10 bases between them. CDR3 length: 13 amino acids. Per the germline V gene, CDR1 is SGHRS and CDR2 is YFSETQ. The CDR3 spells CASSLTVPNTQYF. The CDR3 region has the DNA TGCGCCAGCAGCTTGACAGTCCCAAATACGCAGTATTTT.

This clone was seen ten or more times. V and J are TRBV9 and TRBJ1-1, with a weak D call TRBD1 (5 bases). The CDR3 runs to 14 residues. Trimming cost V 4 bases and J 0 bases, with 10 bases left between them. CDR1 and CDR2 from the germline V gene are SGDLS and YYNGEE. CDR3 DNA sequence: TGTGCCAGCAGCCCGACAGTACTGAACACTGAAGCTTTCTTT. The encoded protein is CASSPTVLNTEAFF. Supplemented by reference TRBV9 and TRBJ1-1, the full variable domain reads DSGVTQTPKHLITATGQRVTLRCSPRSGDLSVYWYQQSLDQGLQFLIQYYNGEERAKGNILERFSAQQFPDLHSELNLSSLELGDSALYFCASSPTVLNTEAFFGQGTRLTVV.

The rearrangement uses TRBV2 and TRBJ2-3; a weak D match, TRBD2 (5 bases). With 3 bases removed from V and 2 bases from J, the gap between germline ends came to 15 bases. The germline V gene encodes CDR1 SNHLY and CDR2 FYNNEI. The CDR3 has 16 amino acids. This CDR3 is CASSERSRGATDTQYF. CDR3 bases: TGTGCCAGCAGTGAGCGGTCCCGGGGAGCCACAGATACGCAGTATTTT.

The J gene is TRBJ1-2, the V gene TRBV7-2; 12 positions match TRBD1. With 6 bases clipped from V and 4 bases from J, the junction kept 9 bases outside the gene matches. Germline loops: CDR1 SGHTA, CDR2 FQGNSA. The CDR3 is 16 residues long. CDR3 sequence reads: CASRPGTGGEGYGYTF. Here the CDR3 DNA reads TGTGCCAGCAGACCCGGGACAGGGGGCGAAGGCTATGGCTACACCTTC.

This clone was counted between two and nine times. This chain uses TRBV5-6 with TRBJ2-7; 7 bases are shared with TRBD1. The trim removed 4 bases at V and 3 bases at J, leaving 4 bases unmatched. CDR3 length: 13 amino acids. Per the germline V gene, CDR1 is SGHDT and CDR2 is YYEEEE. CDR3 bases: TGTGCCAGCAGCCACGACAGGGTCTACGAGCAGTACTTC. It yields the protein CASSHDRVYEQYF.

In this sample, this clone turned up a few times. The sample holds other DNA sequences that translate to the same CDR3. This chain links TRBV4-1 with TRBJ2-1; 16 nucleotides match TRBD2. Germline V gene data show CDR1 as MGHRA and CDR2 as YSYEKL. The CDR3 runs 16 residues. The V segment lost 3 bases and the J segment 4 bases; nucleotides outside the gene matches: 0. The CDR3 DNA reads as TGCGCCAGCAGCCAGGGACTAGCGGGAGGGTACAATGAGCAGTTCTTC. Protein product: CASSQGLAGGYNEQFF.

The rearrangement uses TRBV4-2 and TRBJ2-1; 10 nucleotides align to TRBD2. Germline trimming cut 1 base from V and 2 bases from J; bases unmatched to any gene: 2. Germline-derived CDR1 and CDR2 are LGHNA and YNFKEQ. The CDR3 consists of 16 residues. The CDR3: CASSQGTSGAYNEQFF. In nucleotides, the CDR3 is TGTGCCAGCAGCCAAGGGACTAGCGGAGCCTACAATGAGCAGTTCTTC.

This clone was seen a handful of times. This chain links TRBV9 with TRBJ2-5; D unresolved. Per germline, CDR1 SGDLS and CDR2 YYNGEE. Deletions cut 0 bases from V and 4 bases from J, with 13 bases between. There are 15 residues in the CDR3. CDR3 loop: CASSVGPERGETQYF. The CDR3 coding sequence is TGTGCCAGCAGCGTAGGTCCCGAAAGAGGAGAGACCCAGTACTTC.

This clone showed up just a few times. The rearrangement joins TRBV7-2 to TRBJ1-1; D uncertain. The CDR3 loop spans 11 amino acids. Germline values: CDR1 SGHTA, CDR2 FQGNSA. The V end lost 5 bases, the J end lost 6 bases, and 7 bases lay between the germline ends. The CDR3 protein is CASSPGSEAFF. CDR3 bases: TGTGCCAGCAGCCCAGGCTCTGAAGCTTTCTTT.

CDR3 bases: TGTGCCAGCAGGCAGCCGGGATATGGCTACACCTTC. This gives the protein CASRQPGYGYTF. This chain uses TRBV7-3 with TRBJ1-2, with no clear D. Germline values: CDR1 SGHTA, CDR2 FQGTGA. This CDR3 has 12 amino acids. V lost 6 bases to trimming and J lost 5 bases, with 10 bases between them.

This clone was observed a few times. The chain carries TRBV25-1 and TRBJ1-4, with a weak D call TRBD1 (6 bases). The germline V gene encodes CDR1 MGHDK and CDR2 SYGVNS. The CDR3 length is 13 residues. V was cut by 7 bases and J by 3 bases, with 9 bases left in between. CDR3 loop: CASTGQSNEKLFF. The CDR3, as DNA: TGTGCCAGCACAGGACAGTCTAATGAAAAACTGTTTTTT.

In this sample, this clone turned up a few times. J is TRBJ1-1 and V is TRBV4-3; possibly TRBD1 for D (5 bases). Germline CDR1 and CDR2: LGHNA and YSLEER. Trimming pared 1 base from V and 3 bases from J, leaving 6 bases between. This CDR3 is built from 13 residues. CDR3 residues: CASSQVGDTEAFF. CDR3 nucleotide sequence: TGCGCCAGCAGCCAAGTAGGGGACACTGAAGCTTTCTTT.